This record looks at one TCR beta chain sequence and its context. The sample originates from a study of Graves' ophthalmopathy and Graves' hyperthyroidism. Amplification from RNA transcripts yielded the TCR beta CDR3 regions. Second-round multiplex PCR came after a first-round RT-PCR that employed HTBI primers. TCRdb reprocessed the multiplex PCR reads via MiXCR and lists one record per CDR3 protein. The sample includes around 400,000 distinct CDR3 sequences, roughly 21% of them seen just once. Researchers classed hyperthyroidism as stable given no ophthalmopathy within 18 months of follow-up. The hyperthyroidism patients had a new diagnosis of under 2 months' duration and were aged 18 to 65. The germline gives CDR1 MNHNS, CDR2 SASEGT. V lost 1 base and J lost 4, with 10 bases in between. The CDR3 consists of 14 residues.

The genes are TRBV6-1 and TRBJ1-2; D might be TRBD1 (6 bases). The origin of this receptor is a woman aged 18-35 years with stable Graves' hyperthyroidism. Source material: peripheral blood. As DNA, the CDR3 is TGTGCCAGCAGTGAAGTGGGGGGCAGCTATGGCTACACCTTC. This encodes CASSEVGGSYGYTF.